A selection of T cell receptor beta chains follows, all from one sample in a study of PD-L1 blockade in urothelial cancer. The method was immunoSEQ multiplex PCR; TCRdb's version includes in-frame clones alone and lacks a portion of them. This table holds 85,000 to 90,000 clones, approximately 88% found once. Sequencing was performed on PBMCs, taken around atezolizumab (anti-PD-L1) treatment. The receptor source for this set is a woman older than 75 with urothelial cancer. The CDR3 runs from the conserved cysteine through the conserved F or W. The order of the fields is clone size, J gene, V gene, CDR3 protein. A row's size may be missing; if present it is once, few, many or a size class.

.,TRBJ2-2,TRBV28,CATGPYRDRGTGELFF
.,TRBJ2-1,TRBV27,CASSLGGLAGWADEQFF
.,TRBJ2-3,TRBV5-1,CASSSPGGDADTQYF
.,TRBJ2-5,TRBV7-2,CASSLRIGGPVRRETQYF
.,TRBJ1-1,TRBV5-4,CASSLPSTGYHTEAFF
.,TRBJ1-5,TRBV19,CASTTGRNQPQHF
.,TRBJ2-1,TRBV15,CATRESRDEQFF
once,TRBJ2-3,TRBV6-1,CASRKGVGGDTQYF
few,TRBJ1-1,TRBV2,CASRGGTGVDGEAFF
.,TRBJ2-7,TRBV2,CASSAWDSEQYF
.,TRBJ2-1,TRBV10-2,CASSELNEQFF
.,TRBJ1-1,TRBV19,CASSIGGTNTEAFF
.,TRBJ1-1,TRBV5-1,CASSVSTGLDTEAFF
.,TRBJ2-5,TRBV5-4,CASSSWTGGQETQYF
.,TRBJ2-7,TRBV4-2,CASSQGGQGSYEQYF
.,TRBJ2-7,TRBV9,CASSVTGQGIYEQYF
.,TRBJ2-3,TRBV5-1,CASSSGQGSTDTQYF
.,TRBJ2-1,TRBV5-1,CASSLVAGRYNEQFF
.,TRBJ1-4,TRBV7-9,CASSLYTGGREKLFF
.,TRBJ1-5,TRBV6-6,CASSPRQGGQPQHF
.,TRBJ2-7,TRBV13,CASRSTSGSSYEQYF
.,TRBJ2-3,TRBV28,CASSLAGENLADTQYF
.,TRBJ2-7,TRBV19,CASSPGTGLYEQYF
.,TRBJ1-4,TRBV7-2,CASSDDITRTATNEKLFF
few,TRBJ1-1,TRBV4-1,CASSQAWRGRTEAFF
.,TRBJ2-1,TRBV19,CASEDRGNEQFF
.,TRBJ2-7,TRBV27,CASSLSSGAGILEQYF
.,TRBJ2-7,TRBV9,CASSDRGIDNEQYF
once,TRBJ2-2,TRBV28,CASSLAGTYHPVGDTGELFF
.,TRBJ2-1,TRBV12-5,CASGLGDRGGNEQFF
once,TRBJ1-2,TRBV6-5,CASGEYYGYTF
.,TRBJ1-1,TRBV28,CATRDITEAFF
.,TRBJ1-1,TRBV5-1,CASSPTSVSNTEAFF
.,TRBJ2-6,TRBV5-1,CASSFEAQGSGANVLTF
.,TRBJ2-3,TRBV18,CASSLKTRDTDTQYF
.,TRBJ2-1,TRBV5-1,CASSPSRNRVNNEQFF
.,TRBJ2-5,TRBV19,CASSGWETQYF
.,TRBJ1-5,TRBV6-1,CASSDTWWQDSNQPQHF
once,TRBJ2-2,TRBV19,CASLGQASVGELFF
.,TRBJ2-2,TRBV9,CASSVGVTGENTGELFF
.,TRBJ2-7,TRBV11-2,CASSLVRGAYEQYF
.,TRBJ2-7,TRBV19,CASSPFSERDRAAYEQYF
.,TRBJ1-2,TRBV27,CASSAGGFYGYTF
.,TRBJ2-1,TRBV6-6,CASSMSGELNEQFF
.,TRBJ1-1,TRBV12-2,CASRLLQLWPMNTEAFF
.,TRBJ2-1,TRBV11-2,CASSLGMRTNEQFF
.,TRBJ2-7,TRBV19,CASSPRDTYYEQYF
once,TRBJ2-7,TRBV30,CAWDSGLYEQYF
few,TRBJ1-5,TRBV18,CASSPQGQQGNQPQHF
.,TRBJ1-1,TRBV5-4,CASSPGQGTVTEAFF
.,TRBJ1-1,TRBV12-5,CASGRGQGVGFDTEAFF
.,TRBJ2-7,TRBV5-4,CASSPTDRGNEQYF
.,TRBJ1-1,TRBV6-5,CASSRSGTPNTEAFF
.,TRBJ2-1,TRBV6-1,CASSGTSGRKQFF
.,TRBJ2-1,TRBV6-1,CASSEFVESSYNEQFF
.,TRBJ1-2,TRBV5-1,CASSLDRAVNYGYTF
.,TRBJ2-7,TRBV14,CASSQGTSGNSYEQYF